These 32 T cell receptor beta chains originate from one sample sequenced in a study of radiotherapy plus CTLA-4 blockade in lung cancer. Libraries were prepared by immunoSEQ multiplex PCR; TCRdb keeps only in-frame clonotypes and omits some of them. The sample includes tens of thousands of clones, roughly 70% of them seen just once. The specimen comprised peripheral blood, sampled from a patient treated with radiotherapy plus ipilimumab. These receptor sequences come from a human donor with non-small cell lung cancer who had stable disease on radiotherapy plus ipilimumab.

The rearrangement joins TRBV11-2 to TRBJ1-6, with D uncertain. The CDR3 contains 17 residues. Trimming took off 2 bases at V and 4 bases at J, with 15 bases between the two ends. Germline CDR1 is SGHAT and CDR2 is FQNNGV. The CDR3 nucleotides read TGTGCCAGCAGCTTAAACCAGGTCGGCCGTTATAATTCACCCCTCCACTTT. This sequence encodes CASSLNQVGRYNSPLHF.

The rearrangement joins TRBV5-6 to TRBJ1-1; TRBD1 matches 7 bases. V lost 0 bases to trimming and J lost 4 bases; unmatched junction nucleotides: 6. The CDR3 is 15 residues long. Germline CDR1 and CDR2: SGHDT and YYEEEE. CDR3 in amino acids: CASSLGAGGVTEAFF. For the CDR3, the DNA is TGTGCCAGCAGCTTGGGGGCAGGGGGTGTCACTGAAGCTTTCTTT.

This clone was detected a few times. The chain recombines TRBV7-9 with TRBJ2-4; the match to TRBD1 covers 8 bases. The CDR3 has 16 amino acids. J lost 6 bases, V lost 3 bases, and 10 bases had no gene match. The V gene's germline CDR1 is SEHNR and CDR2 FQNEAQ (reference sequence). The CDR3 region is CASSFLRSGTGNIQYF. DNA of the CDR3: TGTGCCAGCAGCTTCCTACGATCCGGGACAGGAAACATTCAGTACTTC.

This clone was picked up one time. This chain connects TRBV6-6 to TRBJ1-5; 11 nucleotides match TRBD1. Germline V CDR1 and CDR2: MNHNY, SVGAGI (reference sequence). The CDR3 spans 14 residues. J gave up 4 bases and V 5 bases, and 1 base lay outside the gene matches. For the CDR3, the DNA is TGTGCCAGCAGTGGACAGGGGGCAAATCAGCCCCAGCATTTT. The encoded protein is CASSGQGANQPQHF.

The chain recombines TRBV6-1 with TRBJ1-5; D gene uncertain. V dropped 5 bases and J dropped 5 bases, with 10 bases sitting between them. Germline V gene sequence: CDR1 MNHNS, CDR2 SASEGT. There are 13 residues in the CDR3. The CDR3 DNA follows: TGTGCCAGCAGTTCCTTAATTGATCAGCCCCAGCATTTT. Its translation: CASSSLIDQPQHF.

V is TRBV10-2 and J is TRBJ1-1; 7 positions match TRBD1. The CDR3 contains 12 residues. Germline lookup yields CDR1 WSHSY and CDR2 SAAADI. Trimming cost V 6 bases and J 6 bases; bases outside gene matches: 4. CDR3 DNA: TGCGCCAGCAGCGACAGGGCCGCTGAAGCTTTCTTT. It codes for CASSDRAAEAFF.

V and J are TRBV30 and TRBJ1-1; D call uncertain. Germline assignment: CDR1 GTSNPN and CDR2 SVGIG (reference sequence). V gave up 1 base and J gave up 7 bases, with 10 bases separating them. This CDR3 has 12 amino acids. CDR3 region: CAWSGGKIEAFF. The CDR3 DNA reads TGTGCCTGGAGTGGCGGAAAGATTGAAGCTTTCTTT.

The chain joins TRBV27 to TRBJ2-2; 9 nucleotides align to TRBD2. This CDR3 region has 16 residues. The V gene's germline CDR1 is MNHEY and CDR2 SMNVEV (reference sequence). Trimming at V came to 3 bases and at J to 6 bases, leaving 8 bases not matched to a gene. CDR3 protein: CASSFRSGGGAGELFF. Here the CDR3 DNA reads TGTGCCAGCAGTTTCCGTAGCGGGGGAGGCGCCGGGGAGCTGTTTTTT.

The chain uses TRBV5-6 and TRBJ2-3; D gene uncertain. CDR1 and CDR2 (germline): SGHDT, YYEEEE. This CDR3 has 16 amino acids. V gave up 1 base and J gave up 0 bases, with 12 bases separating them. CDR3 in amino acids: CASSLSGQVSTDTQYF. The DNA for the CDR3 is TGTGCCAGCAGCTTGAGTGGCCAGGTTAGCACAGATACGCAGTATTTT.

The V call is TRBV6-5, the J call TRBJ1-3, with D possibly being TRBD1 (5 bases). Germline lookup yields CDR1 MNHEY and CDR2 SVGAGI. The CDR3 sequence is 14 residues long. V lost 6 bases and J 4 bases, leaving 13 bases between the germline ends. CDR3 nucleotides: TGTGCCAGCAGCGCTGGGGGGATAGGAAACACCATATATTTT. This encodes CASSAGGIGNTIYF.

The chain employs TRBV6-5 and TRBJ1-2; D is unclear. V was clipped by 6 bases and J by 3 bases, with 11 bases between them. The CDR3 has 13 residues. Germline CDR1 reads MNHEY; CDR2 reads SVGAGI. The CDR3 here is CASSKFRDYGYTF. CDR3 in DNA: TGTGCCAGCAGCAAATTTCGAGACTATGGCTACACCTTC.

The chain couples TRBV2 to TRBJ2-1; the match to TRBD1 covers 8 bases. Looked up from germline, CDR1 is SNHLY and CDR2 is FYNNEI. V shed 10 bases and J 8 bases; nucleotides not matched to a gene: 10. This CDR3 region has 13 residues. CDR3 in DNA: TGTGCCACCAGGGGGCTAGCGCGCGATGAGCAGTTCTTC. Encoded protein: CATRGLARDEQFF.

The chain has TRBV6-1 and TRBJ2-7; weak D call: TRBD2 (6 bases). From germline, CDR1 is MNHNS and CDR2 SASEGT. Trimming removed 8 bases from V and 5 bases from J, with 19 bases in between. The CDR3 totals 14 residues. The CDR3 bases are TGTGCCAGCGGATTGACTAGTATTCCCCACGAGCAGTACTTC. This translates into CASGLTSIPHEQYF.

J is TRBJ1-5 and V is TRBV5-6, with D perhaps matching TRBD1 (5 bases). V was cut by 3 bases and J by 0 bases, with 13 bases left in between. The V gene's germline CDR1 is SGHDT and CDR2 YYEEEE. This CDR3 region has 16 residues. DNA for the CDR3: TGTGCCAGCAGCTCGATACGACAGAATAGCAATCAGCCCCAGCATTTT. Protein product: CASSSIRQNSNQPQHF. The full variable domain, with the rest looked up from reference TRBV5-6 and TRBJ1-5, is DAGVTQSPTHLIKTRGQQVTLRCSPKSGHDTVSWYQQALGQGPQFIFQYYEEEERQRGNFPDRFSGHQFPNYSSELNVNALLLGDSALYLCASSSIRQNSNQPQHFGDGTRLSIL.

In this sample, this clone turned up once. This chain uses TRBV19 with TRBJ2-3; 10 bases map to TRBD2. Looked up from germline, CDR1 is LNHDA and CDR2 is SQIVND (reference sequence). CDR3 length: 16 residues. Germline trimming cut 4 bases from V and 2 bases from J; bases unmatched to any gene: 6. Here the CDR3 reads CASSTGLAALTDTQYF. In nucleotides, the CDR3 is TGTGCCAGTAGTACAGGACTAGCGGCCCTCACAGATACGCAGTATTTT.

The gene calls are TRBV7-9 and TRBJ1-2; a possible D gene is TRBD1 (5 bases). This CDR3 is built from 14 residues. V was cut by 3 bases and J by 6 bases, with 14 bases left in between. Germline loops: CDR1 SEHNR, CDR2 FQNEAQ (reference sequence). The CDR3: CASSLNQGYDGYTF. For the CDR3, the DNA is TGTGCCAGCAGCTTGAACCAGGGATATGATGGCTACACCTTC.

In this sample, this clone turned up a few times. The gene calls are TRBV7-2 and TRBJ1-6, with D perhaps matching TRBD1 (6 bases). V lost 4 bases and J 13 bases, leaving 14 bases between the germline ends. The CDR3 contains 13 residues. CDR1 and CDR2 from the germline V gene are SGHTA and FQGNSA. The CDR3 sequence: CASSSRDMAPLHF. In nucleotides, the CDR3 is TGTGCCAGCAGCTCCCGGGACATGGCTCCCCTCCACTTT.

The chain is built from TRBV6-5 and TRBJ2-2; 11 bases align to TRBD1. This CDR3 region has 15 residues. The V segment lost 5 bases and the J segment 4 bases; nucleotides outside the gene matches: 3. Per the germline V gene, CDR1 is MNHEY and CDR2 is SVGAGI. CDR3 protein: CASSPGTGGTGELFF. CDR3 coding DNA: TGTGCCAGCAGTCCCGGGACAGGGGGCACCGGGGAGCTGTTTTTT.

The chain employs TRBV28 and TRBJ1-1; D is unclear. CDR1 and CDR2 from the germline V gene are MDHEN and SYDVKM. CDR3 size: 14 residues. V was pared by 5 bases and J by 8 bases, with 18 bases between. CDR3 region: CASSITGRLPEAFF. Here the CDR3 DNA reads TGTGCCAGCAGTATCACCGGGAGGCTGCCCGAAGCTTTCTTT. The full variable domain, with the rest looked up from reference TRBV28 and TRBJ1-1, is DVKVTQSSRYLVKRTGEKVFLECVQDMDHENMFWYRQDPGLGLRLIYFSYDVKMKEKGDIPEGYSVSREKKERFSLILESASTNQTSMYLCASSITGRLPEAFFGQGTRLTVV.

The chain combines TRBV7-2 with TRBJ1-2; D is unresolved. CDR3 length: 12 residues. V was shortened by 4 bases and J by 1 base, with 4 bases between the two germline ends. Germline CDR1 is SGHTA and CDR2 is FQGNSA. CDR3 amino acids: CASSSHNYGYTF. For the CDR3, the DNA is TGTGCCAGCAGCTCCCATAACTATGGCTACACCTTC.

This clone is labeled medium-sized. The sample carries other DNA sequences with the same CDR3. The genes are TRBV30 and TRBJ1-4; D gene unclear. The CDR3 is 11 amino acids. V was cut by 3 bases and J by 8 bases, with 7 bases left in between. Germline-derived CDR1 and CDR2 are GTSNPN and SVGIG (reference sequence). In nucleotides, the CDR3 is TGTGCCTGGAGCATCCGGGAAAAACTGTTTTTT. Amino acids: CAWSIREKLFF.

The rearrangement joins TRBV30 to TRBJ2-5, with D tentatively TRBD2 (5 bases). The V end was cut by 0 bases, the J end by 4 bases, with 15 bases between. CDR3 length: 15 residues. CDR1 and CDR2 (germline): GTSNPN, SVGIG (reference sequence). The CDR3 reads CAWSVRGMRGETQYF. CDR3 DNA: TGTGCCTGGAGTGTTCGGGGAATGAGAGGAGAGACCCAGTACTTC.

The chain employs TRBV11-1 and TRBJ2-3; 9 bases match TRBD2. Germline V gives CDR1 SGHAT, CDR2 FQDESV (reference sequence). CDR3 size: 16 residues. V lost 10 bases to trimming and J lost 0 bases; unmatched junction nucleotides: 11. CDR3 residues: CATSTSGPASTDTQYF. CDR3 sequence (DNA): TGTGCCACCTCTACTAGCGGGCCTGCTAGCACAGATACGCAGTATTTT. The full variable domain, with the rest looked up from reference TRBV11-1 and TRBJ2-3, is EAEVAQSPRYKITEKSQAVAFWCDPISGHATLYWYRQILGQGPELLVQFQDESVVDDSQLPKDRFSAERLKGVDSTLKIQPAELGDSAMYLCATSTSGPASTDTQYFGPGTRLTVL.

V usage is TRBV7-2 and J usage is TRBJ1-6; 7 positions match TRBD1. Trimming removed 5 bases from V and 8 bases from J; junction bases left unmatched: 6. Germline CDR1 SGHTA, CDR2 FQGNSA. CDR3 length: 14 amino acids. The chain's CDR3 is CASSGDRDHSPLHF. Here the CDR3 DNA reads TGTGCCAGCAGCGGCGACAGGGACCATTCACCCCTCCACTTT. The variable domain in full, with the rest retrieved from reference TRBV7-2 and TRBJ1-6, is GAGVSQSPSNKVTEKGKDVELRCDPISGHTALYWYRQSLGQGLEFLIYFQGNSAPDKSGLPSDRFSAERTGGSVSTLTIQRTQQEDSAVYLCASSGDRDHSPLHFGNGTRLTVT.

The genes are TRBV30 and TRBJ1-2; D unresolved. The CDR3 runs to 15 residues. The V and J ends lost 1 base and 1 base respectively, with 13 bases between them. From germline, CDR1 is GTSNPN and CDR2 SVGIG (reference sequence). CDR3 nucleotides: TGTGCCTGGAGTGCCGGAGAGGGTTATAACTATGGCTACACCTTC. Its protein product is CAWSAGEGYNYGYTF.

V is TRBV18 and J is TRBJ1-4; D perhaps matches TRBD1 (6 bases). With 3 bases removed from V and 8 bases from J, the gap between germline ends came to 16 bases. CDR3 length: 15 amino acids. Germline V CDR1 and CDR2: KGHSH, LQKENI. The CDR3 region is CASSPPGGGYEKLFF. The CDR3, as DNA: TGTGCCAGCTCACCCCCGGGGGGGGGCTACGAAAAACTGTTTTTT.

This clone was picked up one time. The rearrangement uses TRBV18 and TRBJ1-2; 7 nucleotides line up with TRBD1. Germline V gene lookup returns CDR1 KGHSH and CDR2 LQKENI. With V trimmed by 3 bases and J by 8 bases, 6 bases remained unmatched. The CDR3 runs to 13 residues. Here the CDR3 reads CASSPRQGSGYTF. CDR3 DNA sequence: TGTGCCAGCTCACCTCGACAGGGTTCGGGCTACACCTTC.

The chain links TRBV27 to TRBJ1-5; TRBD1 matches at 10 bases. Germline V lookup: CDR1 MNHEY, CDR2 SMNVEV (reference sequence). This CDR3 region has 15 residues. The V and J ends lost 6 bases and 0 bases, in that order; junction bases with no gene match: 2. CDR3 loop: CASRGQGHSNQPQHF. The CDR3 DNA reads TGTGCCAGCAGGGGACAGGGGCATAGCAATCAGCCCCAGCATTTT.

V is TRBV5-1 and J is TRBJ1-6; D is undetermined. The V gene lost 5 bases and the J gene lost 10 bases, with 13 bases spanning the gap. CDR3 length: 13 residues. Germline V gene lookup returns CDR1 SGHRS and CDR2 YFSETQ. CDR3 DNA: TGCGCCAGCAGTACCGACTTTAAATCACCCCTCCACTTT. This gives the protein CASSTDFKSPLHF.

V is TRBV6-1 and J is TRBJ1-4; possibly TRBD1 for D (5 bases). CDR1 is MNHNS and CDR2 is SASEGT in the germline V gene. The CDR3 covers 16 residues. Trimming stripped 0 bases from V and 8 bases from J, with 16 bases between. The CDR3 bases are TGTGCCAGCAGTGAAGCGAGGAGGGCAGGGAGGGAAAAACTGTTTTTT. As protein: CASSEARRAGREKLFF.

The gene calls are TRBV20-1 and TRBJ1-1; D is ambiguous. CDR1 DFQATT and CDR2 SNEGSKA come from the germline V gene (reference sequence). The CDR3 contains 11 residues. V gave up 5 bases and J gave up 4 bases, with 8 bases separating them. The CDR3 DNA is TGCAGTGCTGACGGGTCCACTGAAGCTTTCTTT. Protein product: CSADGSTEAFF.

This clone was detected only a few times. The chain recombines TRBV2 with TRBJ1-1; 11 positions match TRBD1. CDR3 size: 14 residues. The germline gives CDR1 SNHLY, CDR2 FYNNEI. Losses at the gene ends were 6 bases for V and 10 bases for J; bases not matched to a gene: 10. CDR3 loop: CASRGQGGGVLAFF. The CDR3 DNA reads TGTGCCAGCAGGGGACAGGGGGGTGGTGTTTTAGCTTTCTTT.